This T cell receptor (beta chain) was captured by sequencing in a study of T cells in Graves' hyperthyroidism and ophthalmopathy. Diagnoses used clinical symptoms, serum thyroxine and TRAb, thyroid ultrasound and orbital computed tomography. In regard to this clonotype: What it recognizes is unknown.

Germline V gene data show CDR1 as MGHDK and CDR2 as SYGVNS. V was clipped by 3 bases and J by 2 bases, with 11 bases between them. This CDR3 region has 15 residues. Authors of the study amplified TCR beta CDR3 regions from RNA transcripts. First-round RT-PCR targeting the TCR CDR3 was performed with the HTBI primer set. A single record per CDR3 protein comes from TCRdb applying MiXCR to the multiplex PCR reads. Of under 350,000 distinct CDR3 sequences listed, about 15% are singletons. Study-level findings and limits: Among thyroid clonotypes expanded above 0.001, most also appeared in blood.

This clonotype originated in a woman aged 60 to 75 with Graves' ophthalmopathy. Material for sequencing was blood. The chain is built from TRBV25-1 and TRBJ2-1; unclear D gene. The CDR3 DNA reads as TGTGCCAGCAGTGATTTGGAGAGCCCCTACAATGAGCAGTTCTTC. This translates into CASSDLESPYNEQFF.